Below are 14 T cell receptor beta chains sequenced from a single sample in a study of shared clonotypes between healthy human individuals. Using immunoSEQ multiplex PCR, the repertoire was profiled, and TCRdb retains in-frame clones only, with some absent. The repertoire includes some 2,100,000 clones, 90% to 96% of them detected once, and roughly 0.13% sits in the top ten. The sample was naive CD4+ T cells sorted from blood. Documented subset: CD45RA+ positively selected. The origin of the receptors is a man aged 18 to 29 in good health.

This rearrangement joins TRBV5-1 to TRBJ2-5; D possibly matches TRBD1 or TRBD2 (5 bases each). Germline V CDR1 and CDR2: SGHRS, YFSETQ. Trimming took off 4 bases at V and 4 bases at J, with 17 bases between the two ends. This CDR3 comprises 15 residues. For the CDR3, the DNA is TGCGCCAGCAGCCCGCCGGGACCCATGGGAGAGACCCAGTACTTC. Translating it yields CASSPPGPMGETQYF.

The V gene is TRBV5-1, the J gene TRBJ2-5; D is ambiguous. Per the germline V gene, CDR1 is SGHRS and CDR2 is YFSETQ. The CDR3 runs to 14 residues. The V and J ends lost 2 bases and 0 bases respectively, with 8 bases between them. The CDR3 DNA reads TGCGCCAGCAGCTTCTACTCGTACCAAGAGACCCAGTACTTC. Protein sequence: CASSFYSYQETQYF. Variable domain in full (rest from reference TRBV5-1 and TRBJ2-5): KAGVTQTPRYLIKTRGQQVTLSCSPISGHRSVSWYQQTPGQGLQFLFEYFSETQRNKGNFPGRFSGRQFSNSRSEMNVSTLELGDSALYLCASSFYSYQETQYFGPGTRLLVL.

The chain links TRBV30 to TRBJ2-3; D not certain. CDR3 size: 14 residues. Germline V CDR1 and CDR2: GTSNPN, SVGIG (reference sequence). V was pared by 0 bases and J by 4 bases, with 11 bases between. The CDR3 sequence is CAWSVRTRSDTQYF. CDR3 nucleotides: TGTGCCTGGAGTGTAAGGACGAGGTCAGATACGCAGTATTTT.

The chain couples TRBV7-2 to TRBJ2-3; D is perhaps TRBD1 (5 bases). Germline assignment: CDR1 SGHTA and CDR2 FQGNSA. The V and J ends lost 1 base and 0 bases respectively, with 8 bases between them. The CDR3 runs 15 residues. CDR3: CASSLEAGSTDTQYF. As DNA, the CDR3 is TGTGCCAGCAGCTTAGAGGCAGGGAGCACAGATACGCAGTATTTT.

V gene TRBV5-1 combines with J gene TRBJ1-5, with D hard to call. The CDR3 sequence is 13 residues long. Trimming removed 1 base from V and 6 bases from J, with 8 bases in between. The germline gives CDR1 SGHRS, CDR2 YFSETQ. CDR3 region: CASSLIFGQPQHF. The CDR3 nucleotides read TGCGCCAGCAGCTTGATTTTCGGTCAGCCCCAGCATTTT.

The CDR3 region has the DNA TGTGCCAGCAGCTTGGCGGTCTCCTATAATTCACCCCTCCACTTT. It encodes CASSLAVSYNSPLHF. The chain has TRBV5-4 and TRBJ1-6; D remains unclear. The CDR3 contains 15 residues. Trimming shortened V by 0 bases and J by 0 bases, and 4 bases separated the two germline ends. The germline gives CDR1 SGHNT, CDR2 YYREEE (reference sequence).

This chain links TRBV5-1 with TRBJ2-5; 11 nucleotides align to TRBD2. The CDR3 has 15 residues. Trimming removed 0 bases from V and 7 bases from J; junction bases left unmatched: 5. Germline V gene sequence: CDR1 SGHRS, CDR2 YFSETQ. The CDR3 coding sequence is TGCGCCAGCAGCTTGGATACTAGCGGGGGTTCGACCCAGTACTTC. This encodes CASSLDTSGGSTQYF.

The rearrangement links TRBV29-1 to TRBJ1-5, with D possibly matching TRBD1 (6 bases). Germline V gene data show CDR1 as SQVTM and CDR2 as ANQGSEA. This CDR3 has 12 residues. For the CDR3, the DNA is TGCAGTTACAGGGATGGCAATCAGCCCCAGCATTTT. Translation: CSYRDGNQPQHF. The entire variable domain, with the rest obtained from reference TRBV29-1 and TRBJ1-5, is as follows: SAVISQKPSRDICQRGTSLTIQCQVDSQVTMMFWYRQQPGQSLTLIATANQGSEATYESGFVIDKFPISRPNLTFSTLTVSNMSPEDSSIYLCSYRDGNQPQHFGDGTRLSIL.

V is TRBV30 and J is TRBJ1-1, with 8 bases lining up with TRBD1. From germline, CDR1 is GTSNPN and CDR2 SVGIG (reference sequence). The CDR3 is 14 amino acids. The V segment lost 3 bases and the J segment 5 bases; nucleotides outside the gene matches: 8. CDR3 amino acids: CAWSITGGRTEAFF. CDR3 coding DNA: TGTGCCTGGAGCATAACAGGGGGTAGGACTGAAGCTTTCTTT.

This clone was seen only once. The chain carries TRBV5-1 and TRBJ2-5, with TRBD2 matching over 14 bases. J lost 2 bases, V lost 3 bases, and 6 bases had no gene match. CDR3 length equals 17 residues. Germline V CDR1 and CDR2: SGHRS, YFSETQ. The CDR3 nucleotides read TGCGCCAGCAGCTCAGGACTAGCGGGAGGAGGTCAAGAGACCCAGTACTTC. This gives the protein CASSSGLAGGGQETQYF.

The chain employs TRBV6-1 and TRBJ1-2, with unresolved D. Germline CDR1 MNHNS, CDR2 SASEGT. Trimming took off 1 base at V and 8 bases at J, with 8 bases between the two ends. This CDR3 is built from 12 residues. This CDR3 reads CASSEEARGYTF. The CDR3 DNA reads TGTGCCAGCAGTGAAGAGGCCCGAGGCTACACCTTC.

This clone appeared a single time. The chain couples TRBV28 to TRBJ1-1; D not resolved. Germline-derived CDR1 and CDR2 are MDHEN and SYDVKM. The CDR3 has 14 residues. Trimming stripped 6 bases from V and 3 bases from J, with 14 bases between. As DNA, the CDR3 is TGTGCCAGCAGCTTGAATAGCGGGTACACTGAAGCTTTCTTT. Amino acids: CASSLNSGYTEAFF.

For this clone: The same CDR3 also results from other DNA sequences found in this sample. CDR3 DNA: TGCGCCAGCAGCTTGGACAGGGCCAATTCACCCCTCCACTTT. It yields the protein CASSLDRANSPLHF. The chain carries TRBV4-1 and TRBJ1-6; 8 nucleotides align to TRBD1. The J segment lost 7 bases and the V segment lost 5 bases, leaving 4 bases of the junction unmatched. CDR3 length equals 14 residues. Germline values: CDR1 MGHRA, CDR2 YSYEKL.

The J gene is TRBJ1-1, the V gene TRBV7-8; the D is unclear. Germline CDR1 and CDR2: SGHVS and FQNEAQ. Trimming left V 2 bases short and J 0 bases short, with 7 bases between. The CDR3 is made up of 14 amino acids. In DNA, the CDR3 is TGTGCCAGCAGCTTAAACGAAATGAACACTGAAGCTTTCTTT. It yields the protein CASSLNEMNTEAFF.